One and the same sample provided the 32 T cell receptor beta chains below, sequenced in a study of Graves' ophthalmopathy and Graves' hyperthyroidism. TCR beta CDR3 amplification used RNA transcripts. Following a first-round RT-PCR that used HTBI primers, a second-round multiplex PCR was carried out. One entry per CDR3 protein results from TCRdb running MiXCR on the multiplex PCR reads. The sample holds about 500,000 distinct CDR3 sequences, approximately 15% seen once. Input material: blood. These receptors originate from a woman between 25 and 40 years old with Graves' ophthalmopathy.

This clonotype showed up many times. The chain uses TRBV7-2 and TRBJ2-7; D is perhaps TRBD1 or TRBD2 (5 bases each). Germline loops: CDR1 SGHTA, CDR2 FQGNSA. The CDR3 is 14 amino acids. V was shortened by 4 bases and J by 3 bases, with 13 bases between the two germline ends. The CDR3 DNA follows: TGTGCCAGCAGCTCTGGGACCGGGTACTACGAGCAGTACTTC. It encodes CASSSGTGYYEQYF. The full variable domain, completed using reference TRBV7-2 and TRBJ2-7, is GAGVSQSPSNKVTEKGKDVELRCDPISGHTALYWYRQSLGQGLEFLIYFQGNSAPDKSGLPSDRFSAERTGGSVSTLTIQRTQQEDSAVYLCASSSGTGYYEQYFGPGTRLTVT.

This clonotype came up many times. The chain uses TRBV5-1 and TRBJ2-7; the D is unclear. CDR3 length equals 14 residues. Germline V gene data show CDR1 as SGHRS and CDR2 as YFSETQ. V lost 3 bases to trimming and J lost 5 bases, with 15 bases between them. Here the CDR3 reads CASSSNSIVNEQYF. The DNA of the CDR3 is TGCGCCAGCAGCTCTAACAGCATCGTTAACGAGCAGTACTTC.

This clonotype was recorded at least ten times. The chain links TRBV12-5 to TRBJ2-7; D is perhaps TRBD2 (5 bases). This CDR3 has 13 amino acids. Germline V gene lookup returns CDR1 LGHNT and CDR2 FRNRAP. Between the trimmed V and J ends, which lost 2 bases and 3 bases, there was a span of 8 bases. The CDR3 DNA reads TGTGCTAGTGGTTTGTCGCGGGTCTACGAGCAGTACTTC. Translating it yields CASGLSRVYEQYF.

This clonotype was found many times. Relative to the germline gene, one junction end is altered; a read error may explain this. The V gene is TRBV10-3, the J gene TRBJ1-1; the D is unclear. CDR1 and CDR2 (germline): ENHRY, SYGVKD. The CDR3 covers 14 residues. The CDR3 loop is CAIRPDTMNTEVFF. The CDR3 DNA is TGTGCCATCAGACCCGACACCATGAACACTGAAGTTTTCTTT.

This clonotype was recorded many times. The V gene is TRBV13, the J gene TRBJ2-7; tentatively, D is TRBD2 (6 bases). Trimming cost V 5 bases and J 6 bases, with 17 bases left between them. CDR1 and CDR2 from the germline V gene are PRHDT and FYEKMQ (reference sequence). The CDR3 runs 14 residues. The CDR3: CASSPPQLAGEQYF. The CDR3 nucleotides read TGTGCCAGCAGCCCACCTCAACTAGCCGGCGAGCAGTACTTC.

CDR3 protein: CASLLSAGELFF. The CDR3 nucleotides are TGTGCCAGCCTTCTGAGCGCCGGGGAGCTGTTTTTT. The J gene is TRBJ2-2, the V gene TRBV11-2, with D hard to call. The germline V gene has CDR1 SGHAT and CDR2 FQNNGV. V gave up 8 bases and J gave up 6 bases, with 10 bases separating them. CDR3 size: 12 residues. The full variable domain, in which reference TRBV11-2 and TRBJ2-2 provide the parts outside the CDR3, is EAGVAQSPRYKIIEKRQSVAFWCNPISGHATLYWYQQILGQGPKLLIQFQNNGVVDDSQLPKDRFSAERLKGVDSTLKIQPAKLEDSAVYLCASLLSAGELFFGEGSRLTVL.

Many counts were recorded for this clonotype. The chain has TRBV5-1 and TRBJ1-1; weak D call: TRBD1 (6 bases). CDR1 is SGHRS, CDR2 YFSETQ, per germline. The V end lost 4 bases, the J end lost 2 bases, and 15 bases lay between the germline ends. The CDR3 runs to 15 residues. The CDR3 region has the DNA TGCGCCAGCAGCCCGCGGGGGCGACTCAACACTGAAGCTTTCTTT. Translated: CASSPRGRLNTEAFF.

This clonotype was observed many times. The CDR3: CASSLVSGYYEQYF. The CDR3 DNA follows: TGTGCCAGCAGCTTAGTCAGCGGGTACTACGAGCAGTACTTC. The gene calls are TRBV7-9 and TRBJ2-7; D might be TRBD2 (6 bases). The germline V gene encodes CDR1 SEHNR and CDR2 FQNEAQ (reference sequence). Trimming left V 1 base short and J 3 bases short, with 10 bases between. The CDR3 is 14 residues long.

This clonotype was recorded many times. CDR3 nucleotides: TGTGCCAGCAGTTTGGACGGATTGGGGCCCCAGCATTTT. It translates to CASSLDGLGPQHF. This rearrangement joins TRBV28 to TRBJ1-5; D unclear. Germline V gene sequence: CDR1 MDHEN, CDR2 SYDVKM. Trimming left V 3 bases short and J 9 bases short, with 12 bases between. The CDR3 contains 13 residues.

This clonotype was detected only a few times. The CDR3 is CASSLWRNPYEQYF. The DNA of the CDR3 is TGTGCCAGCAGCTTGTGGAGGAACCCCTACGAGCAGTACTTC. V usage is TRBV5-6 and J usage is TRBJ2-7, with D tentatively TRBD2 (5 bases). Germline lookup yields CDR1 SGHDT and CDR2 YYEEEE. This CDR3 region has 14 residues. Trimming stripped 1 base from V and 2 bases from J, with 10 bases between.

Many counts were recorded for this clonotype. V gene TRBV28 combines with J gene TRBJ2-5, with a possible D match to TRBD2 (6 bases). The V end lost 1 base, the J end lost 2 bases, and 11 bases lay between the germline ends. The CDR3 length is 15 residues. Germline V gene sequence: CDR1 MDHEN, CDR2 SYDVKM. The CDR3 protein is CASSLFRAGQETQYF. In nucleotides, the CDR3 is TGTGCCAGCAGTTTATTCCGAGCGGGTCAAGAGACCCAGTACTTC.

The chain is built from TRBV6-1 and TRBJ2-7; 8 bases fit TRBD1. CDR3 length equals 18 residues. V shed 2 bases and J 5 bases; nucleotides not matched to a gene: 17. Germline CDR1 and CDR2: MNHNS and SASEGT. Here the CDR3 reads CASSEPDRALSFTHEQYF. The CDR3 DNA reads as TGTGCCAGCAGTGAACCGGACAGGGCCTTAAGTTTTACCCACGAGCAGTACTTC.

This clonotype was counted a few times. CDR3 nucleotides: TGTGCCGGTTGGGGGGGCGCCGCGGTAGATACGCAGTATTTT. It encodes CAGWGGAAVDTQYF. V and J are TRBV10-3 and TRBJ2-3, with D possibly TRBD2 on 7 matching bases. V lost 11 bases and J 5 bases, leaving 20 bases between the germline ends. This CDR3 comprises 14 residues. Germline assignment: CDR1 ENHRY and CDR2 SYGVKD.

On this clonotype: Being one base from a much bigger clone, this may be a read error. In DNA form, the CDR3 reads TGTGCCAGCAGCTCAGGTGGTGAGCGCGGCGCGGGCTACACCTTC. This translates into CASSSGGERGAGYTF. The chain recombines TRBV7-8 with TRBJ1-2, with D uncertain. The CDR3 spans 15 residues. The germline V gene encodes CDR1 SGHVS and CDR2 FQNEAQ. The V end was cut by 4 bases, the J end by 8 bases, with 20 bases between.

This clonotype was recorded at least ten times. The chain combines TRBV29-1 with TRBJ1-5; TRBD1 might be the D (5 bases). The CDR3 sequence is 13 residues long. Trimming took off 3 bases at V and 7 bases at J, with 13 bases between the two ends. Germline CDR1 is SQVTM and CDR2 is ANQGSEA. CDR3 loop: CSVEVREGQPQHF. The CDR3 coding sequence is TGCAGCGTTGAGGTCAGGGAGGGACAGCCCCAGCATTTT. The complete variable domain, with remaining parts taken from reference TRBV29-1 and TRBJ1-5, reads SAVISQKPSRDICQRGTSLTIQCQVDSQVTMMFWYRQQPGQSLTLIATANQGSEATYESGFVIDKFPISRPNLTFSTLTVSNMSPEDSSIYLCSVEVREGQPQHFGDGTRLSIL.

This clonotype came up many times. CDR3 sequence (DNA): TGTGCCAGCAGTTCGGAAAGGAGGGGGGAAGCTTTCTTT. It is translated as CASSSERRGEAFF. This sequence joins TRBV7-2 and TRBJ1-1; a possible D gene is TRBD1 (6 bases). V dropped 6 bases and J dropped 8 bases, with 16 bases sitting between them. Germline CDR1 SGHTA, CDR2 FQGNSA. CDR3 size: 13 residues.

The chain links TRBV30 to TRBJ1-3; TRBD1 might be the D (5 bases). This CDR3 is built from 16 residues. The germline V gene encodes CDR1 GTSNPN and CDR2 SVGIG (reference sequence). V was shortened by 2 bases and J by 0 bases, with 14 bases between the two germline ends. The CDR3 DNA sequence: TGTGCCTGGAGTCTGCACTTCAGGGCCTCTGGAAACACCATATATTTT. Translating it yields CAWSLHFRASGNTIYF.

The chain is built from TRBV20-1 and TRBJ1-1; maybe TRBD1 (5 bases). The germline gives CDR1 DFQATT, CDR2 SNEGSKA (reference sequence). The CDR3 length is 13 residues. V lost 5 bases and J lost 1, with 11 bases in between. The CDR3 region has the DNA TGCAGTGCTGGAGGAGGGACGAACACTGAAGCTTTCTTT. It is translated as CSAGGGTNTEAFF.

At least ten counts were recorded for this clonotype. The V call is TRBV7-3, the J call TRBJ1-1, with TRBD1 matching 8 bases. The ends lost 1 base at V and 0 bases at J; junction bases unmatched: 16. Germline values: CDR1 SGHTA, CDR2 FQGTGA. The length of the CDR3 is 20 residues. The CDR3 nucleotides read TGTGCCAGCAGCTTAAACCCCCGGGACAGGCGAGGCCGGCTGAACACTGAAGCTTTCTTT. It yields the protein CASSLNPRDRRGRLNTEAFF.

A word on this clonotype: Because it lacks the conserved phenylalanine or tryptophan at the end, this CDR3 is likely a read error. This chain connects TRBV6-4 to TRBJ1-1; tentative D call: TRBD1 (5 bases). The germline V and J ends were trimmed by 5 bases and 5 bases, with 9 bases remaining between them. CDR1 MRHNA and CDR2 SNTAGT come from the germline V gene. CDR3 length: 12 residues. This CDR3 is CASSLGRTEAFY. The CDR3 coding sequence is TGTGCCAGCAGTTTGGGACGGACTGAAGCTTTCTAT.

This clonotype appeared a few times. The rearrangement uses TRBV27 and TRBJ1-2; D unresolved. CDR1 and CDR2 (germline): MNHEY, SMNVEV (reference sequence). The CDR3 is 15 amino acids. V was trimmed by 5 bases and J by 8 bases, leaving 21 bases between them. CDR3 nucleotides: TGTGCCAGCAGTCCCTGGGCGTCCACATCGGGGGGCTACACCTTC. Protein product: CASSPWASTSGGYTF.

V is TRBV6-5 and J is TRBJ2-2; 8 nucleotides line up with TRBD2. J gave up 1 base and V 0 bases, and 4 bases lay outside the gene matches. The length of the CDR3 is 17 residues. The germline V gene encodes CDR1 MNHEY and CDR2 SVGAGI. CDR3 protein: CASSYSRLAMNTGELFF. The CDR3 coding sequence is TGTGCCAGCAGTTACTCGAGACTAGCGATGAACACCGGGGAGCTGTTTTTT.

The V and J genes are TRBV4-3 and TRBJ1-5; 9 bases line up with TRBD1. This CDR3 comprises 17 residues. Germline CDR1 is LGHNA and CDR2 is YSLEER. Trimming cost V 4 bases and J 3 bases; bases outside gene matches: 10. CDR3: CASSPAGTGRFNQPQHF. CDR3 coding DNA: TGCGCCAGCAGCCCGGCGGGGACAGGGAGGTTCAATCAGCCCCAGCATTTT.

The rearrangement links TRBV4-2 to TRBJ2-7; TRBD1 agrees at 7 bases. Germline loops: CDR1 LGHNA, CDR2 YNFKEQ. The V segment lost 3 bases and the J segment 2 bases; nucleotides outside the gene matches: 4. CDR3 length: 14 amino acids. The CDR3 sequence is CASSQADRAYEQYF. The CDR3, as DNA: TGTGCCAGCAGCCAGGCCGACAGGGCCTACGAGCAGTACTTC.

This clonotype showed up just a few times. The chain couples TRBV12-5 to TRBJ2-2; no clear D. The CDR3 has 12 amino acids. The germline CDR1 and CDR2 sequences are LGHNT and FRNRAP. Trimming took 2 bases from V and 6 from J, leaving 4 bases between them. CDR3 sequence (DNA): TGTGCTAGTGGTTTGTACCCCGGGGAGCTGTTTTTT. Translated, it gives CASGLYPGELFF.

At least ten counts were recorded for this clonotype. J is TRBJ1-1 and V is TRBV12-3 or TRBV12-4, with a tentative D call TRBD1 (5 bases). The ends were cut back, 6 bases at V and 3 bases at J, with 11 bases in the middle. The CDR3 has 13 residues. The CDR3 sequence: CASSPGTHTEAFF. The CDR3, as DNA: TGTGCCAGCAGCCCCGGGACTCACACTGAAGCTTTCTTT.

V usage is TRBV4-3 and J usage is TRBJ2-5; 11 bases are shared with TRBD2. The junction had 15 bases not matched to a gene; V was cut back by 4 bases and J by 5 bases. The CDR3 length is 18 residues. In germline, CDR1 is LGHNA, CDR2 YSLEER. DNA for the CDR3: TGCGCCAGCAGCCCACCCCGGGGACTAGCGGCAACCGTGGAGACCCAGTACTTC. Translating it yields CASSPPRGLAATVETQYF.

This clonotype was seen a few times. The CDR3 nucleotides are TGTGCCAGCCTAAAATTACGCCCATCCGACGAGCAGTACTTC. It is translated as CASLKLRPSDEQYF. The chain carries TRBV12-3 or TRBV12-4 and TRBJ2-7; D uncertain. The CDR3 runs 14 residues. V shed 8 bases and J shed 5 bases, with 19 bases lying between them.

This clonotype turned up a few times. The chain has TRBV20-1 and TRBJ2-5; D tentatively reads TRBD1 or TRBD2 (5 bases each). The germline V and J ends were trimmed by 3 bases and 2 bases, with 16 bases remaining between them. The CDR3 runs to 15 residues. Germline loops: CDR1 DFQATT, CDR2 SNEGSKA (reference sequence). DNA for the CDR3: TGCAGTGCTAGTGAAGCGAGGGGCCGTCAAGAGACCCAGTACTTC. Translating gives CSASEARGRQETQYF.

At least ten counts were recorded for this clonotype. The chain carries TRBV11-2 and TRBJ2-7; tentative D call: TRBD1 (6 bases). CDR1 SGHAT and CDR2 FQNNGV come from the germline V gene. The CDR3 has 13 residues. The V gene lost 2 bases and the J gene lost 9 bases, with 14 bases spanning the gap. In DNA, the CDR3 is TGTGCCAGCAGCTTAATGGACAGTCGGGGGCAGTACTTC. This codes for CASSLMDSRGQYF.

This clonotype occurred many times. Its ends do not fully match the called genes, so a read error is possible. This rearrangement joins TRBV28 to TRBJ1-1; 7 bases align to TRBD1. Germline CDR1 MDHEN, CDR2 SYDVKM. CDR3 length: 15 residues. DNA of the CDR3: TGTGCCAGCAGGGATCGACAGGGACGGAACACTGGAGCTTTCTTT. Translated: CASRDRQGRNTGAFF.

This clonotype was counted at least ten times. The V gene is TRBV27, the J gene TRBJ1-2, with D perhaps matching TRBD1 (6 bases). V gave up 3 bases and J gave up 4 bases, with 15 bases separating them. The CDR3 runs to 15 residues. Germline V gives CDR1 MNHEY, CDR2 SMNVEV (reference sequence). CDR3 in amino acids: CASSFGGRRGYGYTF. The CDR3 DNA follows: TGTGCCAGCAGTTTCGGGGGCCGTCGGGGCTATGGCTACACCTTC.